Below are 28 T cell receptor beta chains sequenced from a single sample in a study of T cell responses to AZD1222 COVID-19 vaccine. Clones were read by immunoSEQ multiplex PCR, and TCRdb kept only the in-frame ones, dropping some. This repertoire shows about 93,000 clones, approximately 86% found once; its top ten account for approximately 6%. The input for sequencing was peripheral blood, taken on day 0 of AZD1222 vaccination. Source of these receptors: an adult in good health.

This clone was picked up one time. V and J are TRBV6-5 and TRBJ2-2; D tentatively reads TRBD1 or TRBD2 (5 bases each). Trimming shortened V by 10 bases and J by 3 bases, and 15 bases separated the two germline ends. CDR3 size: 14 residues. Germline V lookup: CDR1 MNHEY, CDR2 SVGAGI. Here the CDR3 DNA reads TGTGCCACGTCGGGGCTGGCTTACACCGGGGAGCTGTTTTTT. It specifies CATSGLAYTGELFF.

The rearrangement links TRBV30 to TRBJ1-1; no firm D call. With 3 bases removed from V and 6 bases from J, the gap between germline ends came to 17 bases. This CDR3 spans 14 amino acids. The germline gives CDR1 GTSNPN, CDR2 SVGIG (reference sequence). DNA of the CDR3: TGTGCCTGGAGCCCCGATGGACTTCTCGCTGAAGCTTTCTTT. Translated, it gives CAWSPDGLLAEAFF.

CDR3 nucleotides: TGTGCCAGCAGCCCAGGGTTCAAAAATTCACCCCTCCACTTT. This translates into CASSPGFKNSPLHF. The chain is built from TRBV7-8 and TRBJ1-6; D is possibly TRBD1 (5 bases). Germline V lookup: CDR1 SGHVS, CDR2 FQNEAQ. The CDR3 length is 14 residues. V lost 5 bases and J 7 bases, leaving 12 bases between the germline ends.

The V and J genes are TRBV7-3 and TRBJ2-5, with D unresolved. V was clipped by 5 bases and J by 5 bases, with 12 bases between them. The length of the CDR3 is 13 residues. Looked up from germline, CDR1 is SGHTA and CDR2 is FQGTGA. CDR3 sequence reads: CASSRSSEETQYF. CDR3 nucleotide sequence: TGTGCCAGCAGCCGAAGCTCGGAGGAGACCCAGTACTTC.

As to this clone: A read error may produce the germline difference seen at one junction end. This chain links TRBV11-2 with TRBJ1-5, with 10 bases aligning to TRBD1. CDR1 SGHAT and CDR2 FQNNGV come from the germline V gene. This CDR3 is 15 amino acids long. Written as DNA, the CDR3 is TGTGCCAGCAGCATAGACAGGGGGCTCGAGCAGCCCCAGCATTTT. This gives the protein CASSIDRGLEQPQHF. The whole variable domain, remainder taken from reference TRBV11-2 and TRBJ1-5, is EAGVAQSPRYKIIEKRQSVAFWCNPISGHATLYWYQQILGQGPKLLIQFQNNGVVDDSQLPKDRFSAERLKGVDSTLKIQPAKLEDSAVYLCASSIDRGLEQPQHFGDGTRLSIL.

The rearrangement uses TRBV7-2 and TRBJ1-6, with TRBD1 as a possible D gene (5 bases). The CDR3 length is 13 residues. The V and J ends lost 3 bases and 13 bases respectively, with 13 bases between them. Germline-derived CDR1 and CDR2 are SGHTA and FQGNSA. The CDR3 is CASSLDTGLPLHF. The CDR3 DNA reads TGTGCCAGCAGCTTGGACACGGGATTGCCCCTCCACTTT.

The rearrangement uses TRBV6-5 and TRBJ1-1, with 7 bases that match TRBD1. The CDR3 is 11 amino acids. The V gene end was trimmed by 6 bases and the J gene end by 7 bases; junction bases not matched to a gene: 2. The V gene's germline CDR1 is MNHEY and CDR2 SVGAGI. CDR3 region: CASRRQGEAFF. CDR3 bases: TGTGCCAGCAGGAGACAGGGTGAAGCTTTCTTT.

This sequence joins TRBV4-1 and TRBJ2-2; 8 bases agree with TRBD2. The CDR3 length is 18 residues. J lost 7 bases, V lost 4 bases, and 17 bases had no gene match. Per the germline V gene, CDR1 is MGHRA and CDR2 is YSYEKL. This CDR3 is CASSLRGGTSGSGGELFF. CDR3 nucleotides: TGCGCCAGCAGCCTCCGGGGAGGAACTAGCGGATCGGGCGGGGAGCTGTTTTTT.

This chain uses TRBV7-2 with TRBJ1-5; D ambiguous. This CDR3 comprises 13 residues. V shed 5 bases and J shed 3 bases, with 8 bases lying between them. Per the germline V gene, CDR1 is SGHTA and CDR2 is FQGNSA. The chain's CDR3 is CASSVDFNQPQHF. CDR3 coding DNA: TGTGCCAGCAGCGTTGACTTCAATCAGCCCCAGCATTTT.

DNA of the CDR3: TGTGCCAGCAGCGTAGGTAGTTCTAATGAAAAACTGTTTTTT. Translation gives CASSVGSSNEKLFF. The chain couples TRBV9 to TRBJ1-4; D remains unclear. V lost 0 bases and J 3 bases, leaving 6 bases between the germline ends. The CDR3 contains 14 residues. Germline V lookup: CDR1 SGDLS, CDR2 YYNGEE. Using reference TRBV9 and TRBJ1-4 for the parts outside the CDR3, the full variable domain is DSGVTQTPKHLITATGQRVTLRCSPRSGDLSVYWYQQSLDQGLQFLIQYYNGEERAKGNILERFSAQQFPDLHSELNLSSLELGDSALYFCASSVGSSNEKLFFGSGTQLSVL.

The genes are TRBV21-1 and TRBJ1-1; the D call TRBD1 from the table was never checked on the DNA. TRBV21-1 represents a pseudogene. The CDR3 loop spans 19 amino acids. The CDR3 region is CASRLQGPLPTLMNTEAFF. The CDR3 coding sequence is TGTGCCAGCAGGTTACAGGGGCCATTGCCTACTCTAATGAACACTGAAGCTTTCTTT.

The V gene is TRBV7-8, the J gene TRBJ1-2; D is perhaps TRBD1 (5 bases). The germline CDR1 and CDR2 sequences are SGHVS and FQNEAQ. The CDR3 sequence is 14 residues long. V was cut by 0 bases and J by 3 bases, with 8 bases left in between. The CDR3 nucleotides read TGTGCCAGCAGCTTAGCCGGCAGGGACTATGGCTACACCTTC. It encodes CASSLAGRDYGYTF.

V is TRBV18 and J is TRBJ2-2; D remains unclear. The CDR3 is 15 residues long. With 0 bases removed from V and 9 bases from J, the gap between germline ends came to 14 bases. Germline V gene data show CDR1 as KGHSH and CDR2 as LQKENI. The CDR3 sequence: CASSPPGRGVWELFF. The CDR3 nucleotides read TGTGCCAGCTCACCACCGGGCCGAGGAGTTTGGGAGCTGTTTTTT. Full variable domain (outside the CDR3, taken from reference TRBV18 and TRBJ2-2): NAGVMQNPRHLVRRRGQEARLRCSPMKGHSHVYWYRQLPEEGLKFMVYLQKENIIDESGMPKERFSAEFPKEGPSILRIQQVVRGDSAAYFCASSPPGRGVWELFFGEGSRLTVL.

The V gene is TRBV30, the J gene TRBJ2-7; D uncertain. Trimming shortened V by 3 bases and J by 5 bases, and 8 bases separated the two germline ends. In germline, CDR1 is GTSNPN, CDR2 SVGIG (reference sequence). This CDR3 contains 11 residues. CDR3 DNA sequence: TGTGCCTGGAGCGGTTTTGACGAGCAGTACTTC. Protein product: CAWSGFDEQYF.

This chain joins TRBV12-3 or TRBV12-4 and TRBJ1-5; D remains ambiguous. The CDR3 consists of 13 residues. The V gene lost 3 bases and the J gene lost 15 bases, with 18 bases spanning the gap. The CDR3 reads CASSFLSLGRRHF. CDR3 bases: TGTGCCAGCAGTTTTCTCTCTCTGGGAAGGAGGCATTTT.

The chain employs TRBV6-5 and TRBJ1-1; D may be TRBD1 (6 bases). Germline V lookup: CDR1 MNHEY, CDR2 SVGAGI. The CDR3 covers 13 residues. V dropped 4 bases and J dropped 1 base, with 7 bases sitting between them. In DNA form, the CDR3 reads TGTGCCAGCAGTTTACAGGGGAACACTGAAGCTTTCTTT. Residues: CASSLQGNTEAFF.

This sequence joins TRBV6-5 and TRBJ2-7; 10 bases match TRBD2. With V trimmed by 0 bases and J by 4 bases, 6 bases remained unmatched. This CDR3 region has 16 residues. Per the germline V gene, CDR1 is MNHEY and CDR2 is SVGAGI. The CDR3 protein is CASSYSNLAGVYEQYF. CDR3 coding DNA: TGTGCCAGCAGTTACTCGAACCTAGCGGGGGTTTACGAGCAGTACTTC.

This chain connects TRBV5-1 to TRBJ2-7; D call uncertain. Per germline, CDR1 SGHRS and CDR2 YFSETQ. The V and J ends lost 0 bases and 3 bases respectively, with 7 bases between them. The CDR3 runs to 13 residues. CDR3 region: CASSLDSHYEQYF. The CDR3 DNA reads TGCGCCAGCAGCTTGGACAGCCACTACGAGCAGTACTTC.

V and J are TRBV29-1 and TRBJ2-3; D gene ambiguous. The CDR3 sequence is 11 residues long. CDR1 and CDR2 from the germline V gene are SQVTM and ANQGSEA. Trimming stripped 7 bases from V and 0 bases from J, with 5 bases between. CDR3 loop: CSGGSTDTQYF. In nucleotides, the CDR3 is TGCAGCGGCGGAAGCACAGATACGCAGTATTTT.

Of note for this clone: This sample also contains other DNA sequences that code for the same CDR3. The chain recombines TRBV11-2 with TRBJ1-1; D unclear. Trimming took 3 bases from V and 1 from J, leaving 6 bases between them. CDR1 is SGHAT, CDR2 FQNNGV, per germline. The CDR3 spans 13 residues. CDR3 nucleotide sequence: TGTGCCAGCAGCTTTGGCGAGAACACTGAAGCTTTCTTT. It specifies CASSFGENTEAFF.

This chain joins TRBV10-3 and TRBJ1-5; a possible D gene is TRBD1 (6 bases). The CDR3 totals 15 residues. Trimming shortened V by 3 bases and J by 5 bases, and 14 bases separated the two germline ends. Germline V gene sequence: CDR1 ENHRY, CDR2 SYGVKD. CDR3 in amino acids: CAISEQGRGDQPQHF. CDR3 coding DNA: TGTGCCATCAGTGAACAGGGTCGGGGCGATCAGCCCCAGCATTTT.

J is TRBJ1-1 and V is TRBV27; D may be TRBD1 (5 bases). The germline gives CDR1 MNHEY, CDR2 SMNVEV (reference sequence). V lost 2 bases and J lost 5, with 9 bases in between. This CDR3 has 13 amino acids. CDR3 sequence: CASSLRGGTEAFF. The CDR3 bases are TGTGCCAGCAGTTTACGGGGGGGGACTGAAGCTTTCTTT.

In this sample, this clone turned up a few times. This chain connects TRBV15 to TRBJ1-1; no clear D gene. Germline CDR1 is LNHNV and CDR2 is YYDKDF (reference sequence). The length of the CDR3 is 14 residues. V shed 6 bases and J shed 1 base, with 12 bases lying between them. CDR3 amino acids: CATSPGNKNTEAFF. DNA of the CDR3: TGTGCCACCAGTCCGGGGAACAAGAACACTGAAGCTTTCTTT.

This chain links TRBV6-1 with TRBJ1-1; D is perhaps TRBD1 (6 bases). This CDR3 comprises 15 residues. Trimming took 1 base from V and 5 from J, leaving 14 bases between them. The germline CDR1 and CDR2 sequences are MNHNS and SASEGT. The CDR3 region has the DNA TGTGCCAGCAGTGAAGTGGGCAGGGGAGGGACTGAAGCTTTCTTT. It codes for CASSEVGRGGTEAFF.

Here the CDR3 reads CASSPDAGGNYGYTF. The DNA of the CDR3 is TGTGCCAGCTCACCAGACGCAGGGGGCAACTATGGCTACACCTTC. The rearrangement links TRBV18 to TRBJ1-2; TRBD1 agrees at 8 bases. The CDR3 loop spans 15 amino acids. The germline V gene has CDR1 KGHSH and CDR2 LQKENI. Losses at the gene ends were 2 bases for V and 2 bases for J; bases not matched to a gene: 4.

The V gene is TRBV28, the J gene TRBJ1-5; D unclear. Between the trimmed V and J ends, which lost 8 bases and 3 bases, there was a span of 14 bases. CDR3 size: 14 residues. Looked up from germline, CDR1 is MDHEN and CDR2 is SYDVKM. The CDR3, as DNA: TGTGCCAGCGAGGCATCAGGTTACAATCAGCCCCAGCATTTT. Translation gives CASEASGYNQPQHF.

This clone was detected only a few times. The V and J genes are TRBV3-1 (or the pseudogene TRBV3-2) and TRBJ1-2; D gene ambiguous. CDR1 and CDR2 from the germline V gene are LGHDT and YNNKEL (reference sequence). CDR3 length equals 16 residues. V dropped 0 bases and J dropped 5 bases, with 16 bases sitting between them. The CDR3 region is CASSQDPPGGVYGYTF. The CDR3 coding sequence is TGTGCCAGCAGCCAAGATCCTCCTGGAGGAGTTTATGGCTACACCTTC.

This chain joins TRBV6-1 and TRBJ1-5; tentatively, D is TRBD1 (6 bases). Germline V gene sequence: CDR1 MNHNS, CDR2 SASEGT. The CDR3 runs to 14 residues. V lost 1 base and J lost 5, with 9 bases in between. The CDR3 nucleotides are TGTGCCAGCAGTGAAGGAGGGGGGCATCAGCCCCAGCATTTT. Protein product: CASSEGGGHQPQHF.